These 14 T cell receptor beta chains share one sample of origin, sequenced in a study of cytomegalovirus exposure and HLA in healthy donors. Use of 60 Vbeta and 13 Jbeta primers characterized the PCR. Libraries were prepared by immunoSEQ multiplex PCR; TCRdb keeps only in-frame clonotypes and omits some of them. The data show about 120,000 clones, around 80% seen once. The sequencing sample was made of PBMCs. The receptors here all came from a man between 50 and 59 years old in good health and CMV-seronegative.

The CDR3 loop is CASSFRRGQTDTQYF. The CDR3 bases are TGCGCCAGCAGCTTCCGACGGGGACAGACAGATACGCAGTATTTT. This chain uses TRBV5-1 with TRBJ2-3; 7 positions match TRBD1. CDR3 length equals 15 residues. V lost 2 bases, J lost 3 bases, and 6 bases stayed unmatched. From germline, CDR1 is SGHRS and CDR2 YFSETQ.

This clone was found once. The V call is TRBV23-1, the J call TRBJ1-1; maybe TRBD1 (5 bases). TRBV23-1 is an ORF for which the function is uncertain. This CDR3 is 14 amino acids long. V dropped 9 bases and J dropped 3 bases, with 17 bases sitting between them. The CDR3 protein is CASKPGGDHTEAFF. In nucleotides, the CDR3 is TGCGCCAGTAAACCCGGGGGGGACCACACTGAAGCTTTCTTT.

This rearrangement joins TRBV7-9 to TRBJ2-3; D is perhaps TRBD1 (6 bases). From germline, CDR1 is SEHNR and CDR2 FQNEAQ (reference sequence). The CDR3 is made up of 15 amino acids. Trimming left V 2 bases short and J 3 bases short, with 12 bases between. CDR3: CASSLWRTETDTQYF. Written as DNA, the CDR3 is TGTGCCAGCAGCTTATGGCGGACAGAGACAGATACGCAGTATTTT. Full variable domain (rest looked up from reference TRBV7-9 and TRBJ2-3): DTGVSQNPRHKITKRGQNVTFRCDPISEHNRLYWYRQTLGQGPEFLTYFQNEAQLEKSRLLSDRFSAERPKGSFSTLEIQRTEQGDSAMYLCASSLWRTETDTQYFGPGTRLTVL.

The table lists this clone with a few counts. V and J are TRBV4-2 and TRBJ1-1; D is perhaps TRBD1 (6 bases). CDR1 and CDR2 from the germline V gene are LGHNA and YNFKEQ. V lost 0 bases to trimming and J lost 3 bases, with 14 bases between them. The CDR3 contains 16 residues. DNA for the CDR3: TGTGCCAGCAGCCAAGATGAAGTAGGGGGGGACACTGAAGCTTTCTTT. This encodes CASSQDEVGGDTEAFF.

This clone was counted only a few times. The gene calls are TRBV18 and TRBJ1-5; 10 bases line up with TRBD1. Trimming at V came to 6 bases and at J to 3 bases, leaving 8 bases not matched to a gene. The CDR3 has 16 residues. The germline V gene has CDR1 KGHSH and CDR2 LQKENI. As DNA, the CDR3 is TGTGCCAGCTCGTCGACCGGGACAGGGGACAATCAGCCCCAGCATTTT. Translation gives CASSSTGTGDNQPQHF.

This chain joins TRBV2 and TRBJ2-3, with a possible D match to TRBD2 (6 bases). The CDR3 has 15 amino acids. Trimming shortened V by 7 bases and J by 3 bases, and 17 bases separated the two germline ends. CDR1 and CDR2 (germline): SNHLY, FYNNEI. CDR3 nucleotide sequence: TGTGCCAGCAACGGGGGATTGCGGACTACAGATACGCAGTATTTT. This translates into CASNGGLRTTDTQYF.

The chain is built from TRBV9 and TRBJ2-5; TRBD1 aligns across 9 bases. Germline values: CDR1 SGDLS, CDR2 YYNGEE. Losses at the gene ends were 4 bases for V and 5 bases for J; bases not matched to a gene: 6. The CDR3 is 14 residues long. In DNA form, the CDR3 reads TGTGCCAGCAGCAAAAACAGGGGGCGCGAGACCCAGTACTTC. Its protein product is CASSKNRGRETQYF.

CDR3 in DNA: TGTGCCAGCAGCATCCCGGGACACCGACAAGAGACCCAGTACTTC. This sequence encodes CASSIPGHRQETQYF. The chain carries TRBV21-1 and TRBJ2-5; the table gives TRBD1 as D, unverified against the DNA. TRBV21-1 counts as a pseudogene. CDR3 length: 15 residues.

J is TRBJ2-7 and V is TRBV6-5, with TRBD2 matching over 7 bases. Germline V CDR1 and CDR2: MNHEY, SVGAGI. CDR3 length equals 14 residues. The ends lost 7 bases at V and 4 bases at J; junction bases unmatched: 10. Written as DNA, the CDR3 is TGTGCCAGCACCCAGGGAGGGAGTGGTTACGAGCAGTACTTC. This translates into CASTQGGSGYEQYF.

This clone has just a few counts. The gene calls are TRBV7-2 and TRBJ2-4, with TRBD1 identical over 11 bases. This CDR3 comprises 15 residues. Germline V gene sequence: CDR1 SGHTA, CDR2 FQGNSA. V lost 1 base, J lost 8 bases, and 4 bases stayed unmatched. CDR3 loop: CASSLVGQGADIQYF. CDR3 sequence (DNA): TGTGCCAGCAGCTTAGTTGGACAGGGGGCTGACATTCAGTACTTC.

This clone has just a few counts. The chain carries TRBV18 and TRBJ2-3; D ambiguous. The length of the CDR3 is 16 residues. V shed 4 bases and J shed 2 bases, with 16 bases lying between them. Germline V gene sequence: CDR1 KGHSH, CDR2 LQKENI. The CDR3 nucleotides read TGTGCCAGCTCACACTCCCCCGTGCCCCACACAGATACGCAGTATTTT. Translating gives CASSHSPVPHTDTQYF.

This sequence joins TRBV18 and TRBJ1-5; D is uncertain. CDR1 and CDR2 (germline): KGHSH, LQKENI. This CDR3 contains 16 residues. Trimming left V 0 bases short and J 4 bases short, with 13 bases between. The CDR3 sequence: CASSPPNAGDNQPQHF. DNA for the CDR3: TGTGCCAGCTCACCACCCAACGCGGGCGATAATCAGCCCCAGCATTTT.

The gene calls are TRBV9 and TRBJ1-2, with D perhaps TRBD1 (5 bases). The germline V gene has CDR1 SGDLS and CDR2 YYNGEE. The CDR3 has 15 residues. V gave up 0 bases and J gave up 5 bases, with 14 bases separating them. CDR3 sequence reads: CASSVDNSRAYGYTF. As DNA, the CDR3 is TGTGCCAGCAGCGTAGACAATAGCAGGGCGTATGGCTACACCTTC.

The chain recombines TRBV10-3 with TRBJ1-5, with TRBD1 as a possible D gene (6 bases). V shed 10 bases and J shed 6 bases, with 16 bases lying between them. This CDR3 has 13 residues. The V gene's germline CDR1 is ENHRY and CDR2 SYGVKD. The CDR3 protein is CATLAGDGQPQHF. In DNA form, the CDR3 reads TGTGCCACCCTGGCAGGGGATGGTCAGCCCCAGCATTTT.